This note documents a single T cell receptor beta chain sequence. Germline assignment: CDR1 LGHDT and CDR2 YNNKEL (reference sequence). The CDR3 sequence is 13 residues long. Trimming removed 8 bases from V and 1 base from J; junction bases left unmatched: 5. The entry originates in a study of Ad26.COV2.S vaccination and SARS-CoV-2 variants. In the study overall: Doses of Ad26.COV2.S were injected into muscle once or twice, 56 days apart.

Sequenced by immunoSEQ multiplex PCR; TCRdb stores in-frame clones only, minus some. The table has 450,000 to 550,000 clones, 80% to 90% seen once. The sample's treatment: some 20 received Ad26.COV2.S at low or high dose, single or two shots; 5 received placebo; per-sample allocation not given. The samples were gathered on day 63 after the first injection of vaccine or placebo. Sequencing was performed on peripheral blood, taken in a trial of Ad26.COV2.S vaccine versus placebo. The chain is built from TRBV3-1 (or the pseudogene TRBV3-2) and TRBJ2-7; 7 bases map to TRBD1. This receptor was taken from a person between 18 and 60 years old who received the Ad26.COV2.S COVID-19 vaccine or a placebo. Here the CDR3 DNA reads TGTGCCAGCGCCCGGGACAGATCCTACGAGCAGTACTTC. Protein product: CASARDRSYEQYF.